A selection of T cell receptor beta chains follows, all from one sample in a study of technical replicates of blood from a few donors. Clones were read by immunoSEQ multiplex PCR, and TCRdb kept only the in-frame ones, dropping some. The sample includes some 91,000 clones, nearly 97% of them seen just once. The specimen was T cells isolated from PBMCs. Receptor source: a human donor in good health. Each CDR3 is given with its conserved first and last residue. A D gene is named only where the DNA matches it firmly. Clone size is not always given. Where it is, it says once, few, many or a class for expanded clones.

v_gene	j_gene	len	abundance	d_gene	CDR3nt	CDR3aa
TRBV5-6	TRBJ2-7	13	-	-	TGTGCCAGCAGCTTGCCACGCTACGGCGAGCAGTACTTC	CASSLPRYGEQYF
TRBV27	TRBJ2-3	16	-	-	TGTGCCAGCAGTTTGTACGGGCCGGGGGGCACAGATACGCAGTATTTT	CASSLYGPGGTDTQYF
TRBV28	TRBJ1-4	13	-	-	TGTGCCAGCAGTTACACGGTAGCTGAAAAACTGTTTTTT	CASSYTVAEKLFF
TRBV4-1	TRBJ2-3	15	-	-	TGCGCCAGCAGCCAAGATCTCATAGGCACAGATACGCAGTATTTT	CASSQDLIGTDTQYF
TRBV19	TRBJ1-2	14	-	-	TGTGCCAGTAGTATGGGAGTCGCTAACTATGGCTACACCTTC	CASSMGVANYGYTF
TRBV11-2	TRBJ2-1	20	-	TRBD2	TGTGCCAGCAGCTTAGAGTTAGCGGGGGGGCCGAGGGAGTCCTACAATGAGCAGTTCTTC	CASSLELAGGPRESYNEQFF
TRBV21-1	TRBJ2-5	16	few	-	TGTGCCAGCAGCAAAGCAAGCGGGGGGGAACAAGAGACCCAGTACTTC	CASSKASGGEQETQYF
TRBV6-1	TRBJ1-2	15	-	-	TGTGCCAGCAGTGAACTACAGAGGAGGGAGTATGGCTACACCTTC	CASSELQRREYGYTF
TRBV7-9	TRBJ2-2	18	-	TRBD1	TGTGCCAGCAGGGGGACAGGGGATTCTAGATGGAACACCGGGGAGCTGTTTTTT	CASRGTGDSRWNTGELFF
TRBV7-3	TRBJ2-2	15	-	-	TGTGCCAGCAGCTTAAACGCCAGGCACACCGGGGAGCTGTTTTTT	CASSLNARHTGELFF
TRBV30	TRBJ2-5	17	-	-	TGTGCCTGGACCAATCCAATCCCCGGGAAGTCGAGGGAGACCCAGTACTTC	CAWTNPIPGKSRETQYF
TRBV23-1	TRBJ1-5	15	-	-	TGCGCCAGCAGTCCCTGGGACACCTCCCATCAGCCCCAGCATTTT	CASSPWDTSHQPQHF
TRBV11-2	TRBJ2-1	13	-	TRBD1	TGTGCCAGCCGGGACAGGGCCTACAATGAGCAGTTCTTC	CASRDRAYNEQFF
TRBV7-6	TRBJ1-2	13	-	-	TGTGCCAGCAGCTCAAGCGGGGGCGGGGGCTACACCTTC	CASSSSGGGGYTF
TRBV5-6	TRBJ1-3	14	-	-	TGTGCCAGCAGGCTTTGGGGGGCTGGAAACACCATATATTTT	CASRLWGAGNTIYF
TRBV28	TRBJ2-7	14	-	-	TGTGCCAGCAGCATACAGGGAAACTCCTACGAGCAGTACTTC	CASSIQGNSYEQYF
TRBV6-1	TRBJ1-2	14	-	-	TGTGCCAGCAGTGGGGGCGGCTCTAACTATGGCTACACCTTC	CASSGGGSNYGYTF
TRBV5-4	TRBJ2-7	17	once	-	TGTGCCAGCAGCCCCGGGACACGGGCGATTCCCACCTACGAGCAGTACTTC	CASSPGTRAIPTYEQYF
TRBV7-9	TRBJ1-5	12	-	-	TGTGCCAGCAGCCCAGCGCAGGGGCCCCAGCATTTT	CASSPAQGPQHF
TRBV2	TRBJ1-6	13	-	-	TGTGCCAGCCATGTCTCGGATAATTCACCCCTCCACTTT	CASHVSDNSPLHF
TRBV28	TRBJ2-7	16	-	TRBD1	TGTGCCAGCAGTTTTGCAGGGGGCGATTTGAGGTACGAGCAGTACTTC	CASSFAGGDLRYEQYF
TRBV19	TRBJ2-5	13	-	TRBD1	TGTGCCAGTAGCCAGACAGGGAAAGAGACCCAGTACTTC	CASSQTGKETQYF